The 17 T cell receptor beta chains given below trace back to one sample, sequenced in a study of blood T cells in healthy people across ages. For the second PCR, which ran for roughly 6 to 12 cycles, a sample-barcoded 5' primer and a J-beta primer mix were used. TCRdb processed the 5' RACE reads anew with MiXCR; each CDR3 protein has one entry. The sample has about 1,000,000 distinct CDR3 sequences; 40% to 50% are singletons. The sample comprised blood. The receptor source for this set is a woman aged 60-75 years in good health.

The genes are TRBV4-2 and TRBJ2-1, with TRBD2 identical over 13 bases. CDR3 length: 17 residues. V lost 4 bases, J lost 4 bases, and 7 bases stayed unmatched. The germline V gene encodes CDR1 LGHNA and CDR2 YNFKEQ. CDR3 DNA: TGTGCCAGCAGCCCGGGACTAGCGGGGCCCACGTACAATGAGCAGTTCTTC. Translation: CASSPGLAGPTYNEQFF.

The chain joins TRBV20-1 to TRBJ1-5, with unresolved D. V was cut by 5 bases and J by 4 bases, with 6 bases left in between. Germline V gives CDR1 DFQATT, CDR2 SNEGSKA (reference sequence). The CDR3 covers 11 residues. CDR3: CSAGRNQPQHF. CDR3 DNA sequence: TGCAGTGCTGGCCGAAATCAGCCCCAGCATTTT.

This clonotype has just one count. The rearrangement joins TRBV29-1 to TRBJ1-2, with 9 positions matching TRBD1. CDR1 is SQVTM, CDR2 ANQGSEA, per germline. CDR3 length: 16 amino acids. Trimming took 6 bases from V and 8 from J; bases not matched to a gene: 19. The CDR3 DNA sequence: TGCAGCGTCAACCCGGCCCGGACAGGGGACGGGAGCGGCTACACCTTC. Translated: CSVNPARTGDGSGYTF.

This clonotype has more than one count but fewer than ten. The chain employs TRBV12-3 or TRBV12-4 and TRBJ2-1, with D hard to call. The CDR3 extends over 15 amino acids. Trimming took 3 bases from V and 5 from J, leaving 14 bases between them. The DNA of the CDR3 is TGTGCCAGCAGTTTGACGGTAGGATCCAACAATGAGCAGTTCTTC. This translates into CASSLTVGSNNEQFF.

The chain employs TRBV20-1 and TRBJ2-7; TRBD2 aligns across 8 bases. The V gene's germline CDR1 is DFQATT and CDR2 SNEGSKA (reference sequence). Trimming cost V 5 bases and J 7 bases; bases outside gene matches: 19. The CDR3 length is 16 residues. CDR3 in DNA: TGCAGTGCTCCCCCCGGGACTAGTCTACCCTACAATGAGCAGTACTTC. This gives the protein CSAPPGTSLPYNEQYF.

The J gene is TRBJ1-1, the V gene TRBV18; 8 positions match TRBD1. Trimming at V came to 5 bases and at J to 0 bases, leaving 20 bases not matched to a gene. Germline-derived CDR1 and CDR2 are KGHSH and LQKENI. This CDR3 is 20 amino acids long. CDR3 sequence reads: CASSFFVGTGGTAMNTEAFF. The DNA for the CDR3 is TGTGCCAGCTCATTCTTCGTGGGTACAGGGGGTACAGCCATGAACACTGAAGCTTTCTTT.

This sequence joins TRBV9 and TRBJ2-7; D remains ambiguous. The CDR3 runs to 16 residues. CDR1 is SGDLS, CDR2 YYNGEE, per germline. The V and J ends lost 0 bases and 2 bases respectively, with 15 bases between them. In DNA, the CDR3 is TGTGCCAGCAGCGTAGAGGTTACAAGCCCCCCCTACGAGCAGTACTTC. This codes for CASSVEVTSPPYEQYF.

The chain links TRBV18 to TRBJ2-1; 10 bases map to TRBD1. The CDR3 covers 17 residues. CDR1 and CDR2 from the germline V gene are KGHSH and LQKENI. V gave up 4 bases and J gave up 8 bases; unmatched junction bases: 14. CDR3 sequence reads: CASSRGTGVFLSDEQFF. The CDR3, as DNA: TGTGCCAGCTCACGAGGGACAGGGGTTTTTCTGTCGGATGAGCAGTTCTTC.

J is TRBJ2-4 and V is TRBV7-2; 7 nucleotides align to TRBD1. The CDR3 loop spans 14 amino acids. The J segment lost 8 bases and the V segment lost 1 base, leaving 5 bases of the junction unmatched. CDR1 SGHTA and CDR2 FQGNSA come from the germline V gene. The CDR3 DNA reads TGTGCCAGCAGCTTAGTAGGGGGCACGGACATTCAGTACTTC. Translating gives CASSLVGGTDIQYF.

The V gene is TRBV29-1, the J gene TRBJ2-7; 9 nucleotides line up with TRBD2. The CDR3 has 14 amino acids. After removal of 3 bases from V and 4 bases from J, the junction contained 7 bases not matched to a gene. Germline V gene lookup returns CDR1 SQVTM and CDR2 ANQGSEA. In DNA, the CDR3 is TGCAGCGTTGAGGCGGCGGGAGGGCCTTACGAGCAGTACTTC. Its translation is CSVEAAGGPYEQYF.

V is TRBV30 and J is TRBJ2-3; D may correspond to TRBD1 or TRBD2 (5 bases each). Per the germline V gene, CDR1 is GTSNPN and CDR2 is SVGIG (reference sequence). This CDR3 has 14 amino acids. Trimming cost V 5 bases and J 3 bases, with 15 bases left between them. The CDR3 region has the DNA TGTGCCTGGGAGGGGAACTCCATGACAGATACGCAGTATTTT. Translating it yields CAWEGNSMTDTQYF.

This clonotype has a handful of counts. The CDR3 nucleotides read TGCAGTGCCATTAGCGGCGCCTACTACGAGCAGTACTTC. Protein product: CSAISGAYYEQYF. The chain uses TRBV20-1 and TRBJ2-7; tentative D call: TRBD2 (6 bases). The CDR3 consists of 13 residues. V lost 6 bases, J lost 3 bases, and 15 bases lay in between. The germline CDR1 and CDR2 sequences are DFQATT and SNEGSKA (reference sequence).

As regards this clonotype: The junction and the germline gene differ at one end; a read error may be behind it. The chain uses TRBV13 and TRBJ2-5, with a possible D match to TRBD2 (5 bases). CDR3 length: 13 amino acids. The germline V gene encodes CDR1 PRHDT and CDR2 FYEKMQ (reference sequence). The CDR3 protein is CASSLARWGEQYF. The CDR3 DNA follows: TGCGCCAGCAGCCTCGCCCGCTGGGGAGAGCAGTACTTC.

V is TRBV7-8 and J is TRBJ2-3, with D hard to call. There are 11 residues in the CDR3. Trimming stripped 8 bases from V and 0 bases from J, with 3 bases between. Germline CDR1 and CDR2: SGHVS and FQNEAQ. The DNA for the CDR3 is TGTGCCAGCGCTAGCACAGATACGCAGTATTTT. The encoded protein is CASASTDTQYF. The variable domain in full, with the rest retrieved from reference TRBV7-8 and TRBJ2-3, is GAGVSQSPRYKVAKRGQDVALRCDPISGHVSLFWYQQALGQGPEFLTYFQNEAQLDKSGLPSDRFFAERPEGSVSTLKIQRTQQEDSAVYLCASASTDTQYFGPGTRLTVL.

In DNA, the CDR3 is TGTGCCAGCAGTCCAGGGAAGGGTCGGAATTCACCCCTCCACTTT. It is translated as CASSPGKGRNSPLHF. The V gene is TRBV27, the J gene TRBJ1-6; the D gene is possibly TRBD1 (5 bases). Germline values: CDR1 MNHEY, CDR2 SMNVEV (reference sequence). V gave up 5 bases and J gave up 7 bases, with 15 bases separating them. The CDR3 spans 15 residues.

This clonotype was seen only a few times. The CDR3 region is CASSTPLGETQYF. DNA of the CDR3: TGTGCCAGCAGCACGCCCCTTGGGGAGACCCAGTACTTC. The chain combines TRBV7-2 with TRBJ2-5; no clear D gene. The CDR3 runs 13 residues. The V gene's germline CDR1 is SGHTA and CDR2 FQGNSA. V lost 5 bases, J lost 5 bases, and 12 bases lay in between.

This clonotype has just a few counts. CDR3 amino acids: CASSLSGLAGDEQYF. In DNA form, the CDR3 reads TGTGCCAGCAGTTTATCGGGGCTAGCGGGAGATGAGCAGTACTTC. The gene calls are TRBV28 and TRBJ2-5; the match to TRBD2 covers 10 bases. The V and J ends lost 1 base and 11 bases, in that order; junction bases with no gene match: 10. CDR1 is MDHEN, CDR2 SYDVKM, per germline. The CDR3 is 15 residues long.